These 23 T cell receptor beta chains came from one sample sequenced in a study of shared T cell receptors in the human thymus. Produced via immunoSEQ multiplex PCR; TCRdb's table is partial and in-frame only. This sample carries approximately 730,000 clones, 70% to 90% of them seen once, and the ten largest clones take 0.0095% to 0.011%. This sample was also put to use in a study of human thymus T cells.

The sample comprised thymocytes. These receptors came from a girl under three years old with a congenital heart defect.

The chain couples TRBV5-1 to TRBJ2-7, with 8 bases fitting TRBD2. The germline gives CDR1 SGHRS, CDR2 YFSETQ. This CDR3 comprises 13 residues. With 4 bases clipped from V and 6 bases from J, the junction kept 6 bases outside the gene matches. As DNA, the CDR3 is TGCGCCAGCAGCCCGTCGGGGGGGCTCGAGCAGTACTTC. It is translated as CASSPSGGLEQYF.

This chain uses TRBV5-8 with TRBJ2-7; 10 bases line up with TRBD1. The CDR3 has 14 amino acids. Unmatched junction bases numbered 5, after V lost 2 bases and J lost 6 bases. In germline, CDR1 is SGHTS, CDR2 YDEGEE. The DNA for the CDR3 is TGTGCCAGCAGCTTAGGGACAGGGGAAAGCGAGCAGTACTTC. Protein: CASSLGTGESEQYF.

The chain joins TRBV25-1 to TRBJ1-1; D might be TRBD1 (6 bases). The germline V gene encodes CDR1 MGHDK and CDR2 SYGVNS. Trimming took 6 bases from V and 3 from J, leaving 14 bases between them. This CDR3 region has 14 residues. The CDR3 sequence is CASSVRDNDTEAFF. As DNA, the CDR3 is TGTGCCAGCAGCGTCCGGGACAACGACACTGAAGCTTTCTTT.

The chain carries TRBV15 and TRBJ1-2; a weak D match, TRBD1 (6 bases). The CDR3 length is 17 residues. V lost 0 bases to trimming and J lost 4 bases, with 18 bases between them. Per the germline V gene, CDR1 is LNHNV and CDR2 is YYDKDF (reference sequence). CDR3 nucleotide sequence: TGTGCCACCAGCAGAGATGTAGGGTGGGGACACTTCTATGGCTACACCTTC. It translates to CATSRDVGWGHFYGYTF.

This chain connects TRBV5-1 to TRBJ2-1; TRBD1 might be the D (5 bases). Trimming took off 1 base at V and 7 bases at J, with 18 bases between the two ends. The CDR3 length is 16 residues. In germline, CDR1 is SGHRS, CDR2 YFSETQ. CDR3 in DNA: TGCGCCAGCAGCTTGAATCCGCAGGGCCTTGGGAATGAGCAGTTCTTC. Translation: CASSLNPQGLGNEQFF.

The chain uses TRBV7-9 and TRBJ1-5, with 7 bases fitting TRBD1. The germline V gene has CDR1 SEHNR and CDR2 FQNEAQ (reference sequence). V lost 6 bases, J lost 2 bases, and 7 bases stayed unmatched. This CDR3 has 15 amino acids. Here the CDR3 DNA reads TGTGCCAGCAGTCTTGACAGGGACGGCAATCAGCCCCAGCATTTT. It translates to CASSLDRDGNQPQHF.

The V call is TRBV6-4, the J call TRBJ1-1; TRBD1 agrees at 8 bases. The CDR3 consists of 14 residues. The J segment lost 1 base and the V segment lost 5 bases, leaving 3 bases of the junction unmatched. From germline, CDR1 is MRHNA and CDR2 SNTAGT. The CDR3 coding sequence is TGTGCCAGCAGTCCGGGACAGGAGAACACTGAAGCTTTCTTT. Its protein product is CASSPGQENTEAFF.

The CDR3 here is CASSQDSTGQGGNTIYF. The CDR3 bases are TGCGCCAGCAGCCAAGATTCTACAGGTCAAGGTGGAAACACCATATATTTT. The chain links TRBV4-1 to TRBJ1-3; D is possibly TRBD1 (5 bases). Trimming removed 0 bases from V and 3 bases from J, with 15 bases in between. The CDR3 length is 17 residues. Germline lookup yields CDR1 MGHRA and CDR2 YSYEKL.

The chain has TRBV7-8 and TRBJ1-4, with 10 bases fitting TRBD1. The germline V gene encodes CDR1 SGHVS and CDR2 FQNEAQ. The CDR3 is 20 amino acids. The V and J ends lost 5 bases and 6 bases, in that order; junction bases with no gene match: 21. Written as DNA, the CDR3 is TGTGCCAGCAGCGAGACTGACAGGGGGCGCAGGGTGCGGTTCGATGAAAAACTGTTTTTT. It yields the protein CASSETDRGRRVRFDEKLFF.

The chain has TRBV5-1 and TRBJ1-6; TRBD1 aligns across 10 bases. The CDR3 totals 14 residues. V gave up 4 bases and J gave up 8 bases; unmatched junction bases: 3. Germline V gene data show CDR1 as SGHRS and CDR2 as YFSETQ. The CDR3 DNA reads TGCGCCAGCAGCCCCGGGACAGGGGATTCACCCCTCCACTTT. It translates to CASSPGTGDSPLHF.

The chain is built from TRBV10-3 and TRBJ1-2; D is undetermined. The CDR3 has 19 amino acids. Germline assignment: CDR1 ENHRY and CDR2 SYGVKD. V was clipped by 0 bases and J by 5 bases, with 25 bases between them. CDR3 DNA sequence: TGTGCCATCAGTGAGTCAAGAACGGCGGGCCCTCCCGGTCGATATGGCTACACCTTC. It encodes CAISESRTAGPPGRYGYTF.

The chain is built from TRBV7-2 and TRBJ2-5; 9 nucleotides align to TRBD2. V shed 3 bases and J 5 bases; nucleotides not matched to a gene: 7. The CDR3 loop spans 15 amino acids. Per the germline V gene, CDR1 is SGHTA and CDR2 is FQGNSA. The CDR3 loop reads CASSLTSGGGETQYF. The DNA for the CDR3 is TGTGCCAGCAGCTTGACTAGCGGTGGAGGGGAGACCCAGTACTTC.

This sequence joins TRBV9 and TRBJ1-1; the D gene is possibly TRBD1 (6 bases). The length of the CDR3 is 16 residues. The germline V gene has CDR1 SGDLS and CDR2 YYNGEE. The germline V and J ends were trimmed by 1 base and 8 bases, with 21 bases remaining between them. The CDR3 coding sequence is TGTGCCAGCAGCGTATCGGACAGCCCTTTAGCATCCGAAGCTTTCTTT. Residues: CASSVSDSPLASEAFF.

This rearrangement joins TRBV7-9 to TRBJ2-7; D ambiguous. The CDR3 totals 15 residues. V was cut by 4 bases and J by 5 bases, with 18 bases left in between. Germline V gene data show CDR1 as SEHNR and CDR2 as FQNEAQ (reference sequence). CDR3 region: CASSYDGLVPHEQYF. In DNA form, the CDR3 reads TGTGCCAGCAGCTACGACGGGTTAGTTCCCCACGAGCAGTACTTC.

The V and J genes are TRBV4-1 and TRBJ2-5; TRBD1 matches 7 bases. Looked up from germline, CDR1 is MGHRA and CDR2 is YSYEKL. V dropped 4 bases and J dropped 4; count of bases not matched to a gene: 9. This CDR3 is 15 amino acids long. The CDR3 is CASSPSDRVIETQYF. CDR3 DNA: TGCGCCAGCAGCCCAAGCGACAGGGTGATAGAGACCCAGTACTTC.

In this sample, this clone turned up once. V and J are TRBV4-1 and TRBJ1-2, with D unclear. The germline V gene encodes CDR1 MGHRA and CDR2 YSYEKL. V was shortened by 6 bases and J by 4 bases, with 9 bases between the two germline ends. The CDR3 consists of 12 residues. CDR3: CASSHSSYGYTF. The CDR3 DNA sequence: TGCGCCAGCAGTCACTCTAGCTATGGCTACACCTTC.

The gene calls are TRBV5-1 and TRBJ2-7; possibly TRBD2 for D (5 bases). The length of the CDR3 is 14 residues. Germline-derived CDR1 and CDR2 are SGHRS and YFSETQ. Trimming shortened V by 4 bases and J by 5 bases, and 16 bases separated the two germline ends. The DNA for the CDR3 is TGCGCCAGCAGCCCGGCGAGGGAGTTCCACGAGCAGTACTTC. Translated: CASSPAREFHEQYF.

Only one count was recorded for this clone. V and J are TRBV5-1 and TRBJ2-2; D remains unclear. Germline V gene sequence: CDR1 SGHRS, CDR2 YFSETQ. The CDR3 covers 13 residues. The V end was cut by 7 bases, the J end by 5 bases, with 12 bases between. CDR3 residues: CASFPGRTGELFF. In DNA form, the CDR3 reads TGCGCCAGCTTTCCAGGTCGGACCGGGGAGCTGTTTTTT.

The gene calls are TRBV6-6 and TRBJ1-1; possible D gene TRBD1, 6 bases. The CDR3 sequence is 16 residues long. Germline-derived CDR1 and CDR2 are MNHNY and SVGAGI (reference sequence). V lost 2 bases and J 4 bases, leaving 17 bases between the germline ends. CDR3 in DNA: TGTGCCAGCAGTTACCCTTCGGGACAATCGGGCACTGAAGCTTTCTTT. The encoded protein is CASSYPSGQSGTEAFF.

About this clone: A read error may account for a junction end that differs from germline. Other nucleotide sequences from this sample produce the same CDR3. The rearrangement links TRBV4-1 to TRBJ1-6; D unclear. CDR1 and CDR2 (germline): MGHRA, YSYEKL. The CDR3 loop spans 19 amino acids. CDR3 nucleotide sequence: TGCGCCAGCAGCCAAGATGGAGCGCTTCCCATTCCCTATAATTCCCCCCTCCACTTT. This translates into CASSQDGALPIPYNSPLHF.

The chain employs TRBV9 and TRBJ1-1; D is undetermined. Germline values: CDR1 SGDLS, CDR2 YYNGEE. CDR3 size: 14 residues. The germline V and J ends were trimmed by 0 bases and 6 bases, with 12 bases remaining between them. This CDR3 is CASSVVSGRSEAFF. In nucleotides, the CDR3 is TGTGCCAGCAGCGTAGTTTCGGGTCGTTCTGAAGCTTTCTTT.

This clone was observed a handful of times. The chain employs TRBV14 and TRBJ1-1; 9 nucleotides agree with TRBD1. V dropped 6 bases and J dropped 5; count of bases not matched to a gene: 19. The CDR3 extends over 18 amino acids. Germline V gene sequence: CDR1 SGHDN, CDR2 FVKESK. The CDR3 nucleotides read TGTGCCAGCAGTGAGGGGCTTTACAACAGGGGGCAAGCGACTGAAGCTTTCTTT. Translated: CASSEGLYNRGQATEAFF.

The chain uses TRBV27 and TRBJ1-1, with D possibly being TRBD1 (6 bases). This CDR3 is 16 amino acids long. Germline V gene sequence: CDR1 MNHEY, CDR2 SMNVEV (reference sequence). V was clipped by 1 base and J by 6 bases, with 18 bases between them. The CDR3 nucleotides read TGTGCCAGCAGTTTATTAGGATCCCCGGACAGCGCTGAAGCTTTCTTT. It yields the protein CASSLLGSPDSAEAFF.